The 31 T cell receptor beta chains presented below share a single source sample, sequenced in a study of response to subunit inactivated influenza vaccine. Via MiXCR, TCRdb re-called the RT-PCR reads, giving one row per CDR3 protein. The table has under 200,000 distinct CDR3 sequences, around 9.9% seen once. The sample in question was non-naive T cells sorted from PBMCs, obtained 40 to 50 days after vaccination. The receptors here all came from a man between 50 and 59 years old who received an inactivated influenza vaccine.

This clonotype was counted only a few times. DNA of the CDR3: TGTGCCAGCAGTTTCGCAGGGGGATCCTCTGGCTACACCTTC. Translating it yields CASSFAGGSSGYTF. The chain carries TRBV12-3 or TRBV12-4 and TRBJ1-2, with 7 bases lining up with TRBD1. The CDR3 length is 14 residues. V shed 3 bases, J shed 7 bases, and the junction held 8 bases outside the gene matches.

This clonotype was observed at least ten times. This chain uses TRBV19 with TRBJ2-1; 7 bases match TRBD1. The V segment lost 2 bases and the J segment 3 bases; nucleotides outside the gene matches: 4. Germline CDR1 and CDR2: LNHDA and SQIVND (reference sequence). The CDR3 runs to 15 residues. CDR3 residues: CASSIRQGFYNEQFF. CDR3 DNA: TGTGCCAGTAGTATAAGACAGGGTTTCTACAATGAGCAGTTCTTC.

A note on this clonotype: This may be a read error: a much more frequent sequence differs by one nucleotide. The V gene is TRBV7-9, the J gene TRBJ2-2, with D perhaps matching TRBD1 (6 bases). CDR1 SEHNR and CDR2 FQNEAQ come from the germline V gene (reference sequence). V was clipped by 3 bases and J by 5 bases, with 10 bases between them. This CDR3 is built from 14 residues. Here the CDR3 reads CASSFPRGTGELFF. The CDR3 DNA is TGTGCCAGCAGCTTCCCCAGGGGAACCGGGGAGCTGTTTTTT. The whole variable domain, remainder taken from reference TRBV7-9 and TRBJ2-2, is DTGVSQNPRHKITKRGQNVTFRCDPISEHNRLYWYRQTLGQGPEFLTYFQNEAQLEKSRLLSDRFSAERPKGSFSTLEIQRTEQGDSAMYLCASSFPRGTGELFFGEGSRLTVL.

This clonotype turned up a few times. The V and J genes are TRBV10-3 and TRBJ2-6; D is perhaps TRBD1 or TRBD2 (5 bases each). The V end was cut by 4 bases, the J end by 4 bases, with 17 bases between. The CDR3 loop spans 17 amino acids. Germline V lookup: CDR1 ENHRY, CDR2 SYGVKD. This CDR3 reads CAISGLGTGQGANVLTF. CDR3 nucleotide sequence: TGTGCCATCAGTGGTTTAGGGACGGGCCAGGGGGCCAACGTCCTGACTTTC.

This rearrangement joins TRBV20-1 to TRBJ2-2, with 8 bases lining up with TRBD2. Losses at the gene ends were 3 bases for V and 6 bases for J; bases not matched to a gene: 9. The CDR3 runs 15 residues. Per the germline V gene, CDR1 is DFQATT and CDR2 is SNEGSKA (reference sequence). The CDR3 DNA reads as TGCAGTGCTAGTAGGCGCGGGAGGCCCCCCGGGGAGCTGTTTTTT. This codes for CSASRRGRPPGELFF.

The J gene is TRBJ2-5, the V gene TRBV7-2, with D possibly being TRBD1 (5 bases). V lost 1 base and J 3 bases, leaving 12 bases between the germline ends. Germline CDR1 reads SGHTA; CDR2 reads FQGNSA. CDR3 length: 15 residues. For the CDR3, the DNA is TGTGCCAGCAGCTTAGATCAGGGCCTAAAAGAGACCCAGTACTTC. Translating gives CASSLDQGLKETQYF. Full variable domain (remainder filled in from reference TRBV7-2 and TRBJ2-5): GAGVSQSPSNKVTEKGKDVELRCDPISGHTALYWYRQSLGQGLEFLIYFQGNSAPDKSGLPSDRFSAERTGGSVSTLTIQRTQQEDSAVYLCASSLDQGLKETQYFGPGTRLLVL.

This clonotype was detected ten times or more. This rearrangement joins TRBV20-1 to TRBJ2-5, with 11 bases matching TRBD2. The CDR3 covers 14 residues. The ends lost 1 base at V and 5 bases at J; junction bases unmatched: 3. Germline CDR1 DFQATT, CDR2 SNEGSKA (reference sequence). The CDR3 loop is CSARVSGGAETQYF. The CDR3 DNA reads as TGCAGTGCTAGAGTTAGCGGGGGGGCTGAGACCCAGTACTTC.

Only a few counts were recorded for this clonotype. For the CDR3, the DNA is TGCGCCAGCAGCGAAGACTTTACGAACACCGGGGAGCTGTTTTTT. This codes for CASSEDFTNTGELFF. The chain combines TRBV5-1 with TRBJ2-2; D is uncertain. This CDR3 spans 15 amino acids. The germline V gene has CDR1 SGHRS and CDR2 YFSETQ. Trimming removed 4 bases from V and 0 bases from J, with 10 bases in between. Full variable domain (outside the CDR3, taken from reference TRBV5-1 and TRBJ2-2): KAGVTQTPRYLIKTRGQQVTLSCSPISGHRSVSWYQQTPGQGLQFLFEYFSETQRNKGNFPGRFSGRQFSNSRSEMNVSTLELGDSALYLCASSEDFTNTGELFFGEGSRLTVL.

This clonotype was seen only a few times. The CDR3 bases are TGTGCCAGCTCAGCGGGACAGCTCTCTGGAAACACCATATATTTT. Protein product: CASSAGQLSGNTIYF. The genes are TRBV18 and TRBJ1-3; TRBD1 matches 7 bases. CDR1 and CDR2 (germline): KGHSH, LQKENI. The trim removed 5 bases at V and 0 bases at J, leaving 4 bases unmatched. CDR3 length: 15 amino acids.

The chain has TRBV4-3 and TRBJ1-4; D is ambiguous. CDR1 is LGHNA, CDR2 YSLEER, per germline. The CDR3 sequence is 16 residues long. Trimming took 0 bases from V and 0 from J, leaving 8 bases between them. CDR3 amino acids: CASSQDLGATNEKLFF. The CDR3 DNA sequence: TGCGCCAGCAGCCAAGATCTCGGTGCAACTAATGAAAAACTGTTTTTT.

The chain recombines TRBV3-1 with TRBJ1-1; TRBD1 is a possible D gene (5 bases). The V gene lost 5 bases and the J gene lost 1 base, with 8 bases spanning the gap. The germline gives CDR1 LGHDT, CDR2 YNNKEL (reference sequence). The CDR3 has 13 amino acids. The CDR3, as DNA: TGTGCCAGCAGCAGGGGTTCGAACACTGAAGCTTTCTTT. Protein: CASSRGSNTEAFF.

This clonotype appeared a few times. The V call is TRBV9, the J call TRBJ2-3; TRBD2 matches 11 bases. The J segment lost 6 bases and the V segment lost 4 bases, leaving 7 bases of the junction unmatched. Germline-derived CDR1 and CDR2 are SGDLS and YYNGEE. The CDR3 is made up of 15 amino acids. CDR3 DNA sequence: TGTGCCAGCAGCCTGACTAGCGGGGTATTTGATACGCAGTATTTT. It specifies CASSLTSGVFDTQYF.

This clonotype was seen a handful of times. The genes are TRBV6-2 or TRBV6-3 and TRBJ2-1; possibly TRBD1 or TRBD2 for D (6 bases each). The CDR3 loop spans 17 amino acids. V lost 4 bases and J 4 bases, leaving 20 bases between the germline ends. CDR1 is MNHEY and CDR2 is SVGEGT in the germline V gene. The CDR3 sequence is CASSWRGNRLGYNEQFF. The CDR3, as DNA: TGTGCCAGCAGTTGGAGGGGGAACCGTTTAGGGTACAATGAGCAGTTCTTC.

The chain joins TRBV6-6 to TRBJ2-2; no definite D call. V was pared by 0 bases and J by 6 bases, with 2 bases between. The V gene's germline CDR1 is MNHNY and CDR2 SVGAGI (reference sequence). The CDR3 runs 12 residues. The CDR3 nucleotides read TGTGCCAGCAGTTACTCGCCCGGGGAGCTGTTTTTT. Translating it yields CASSYSPGELFF.

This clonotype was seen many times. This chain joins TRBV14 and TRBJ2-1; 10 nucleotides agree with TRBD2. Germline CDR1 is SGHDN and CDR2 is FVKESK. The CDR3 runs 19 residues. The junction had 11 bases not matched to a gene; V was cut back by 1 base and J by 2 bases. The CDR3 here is CASSQAIRLAGFTYNEQFF. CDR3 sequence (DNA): TGTGCCAGCAGCCAAGCGATCCGACTAGCGGGTTTTACCTACAATGAGCAGTTCTTC. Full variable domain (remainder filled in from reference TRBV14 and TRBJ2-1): EAGVTQFPSHSVIEKGQTVTLRCDPISGHDNLYWYRRVMGKEIKFLLHFVKESKQDESGMPNNRFLAERTGGTYSTLKVQPAELEDSGVYFCASSQAIRLAGFTYNEQFFGPGTRLTVL.

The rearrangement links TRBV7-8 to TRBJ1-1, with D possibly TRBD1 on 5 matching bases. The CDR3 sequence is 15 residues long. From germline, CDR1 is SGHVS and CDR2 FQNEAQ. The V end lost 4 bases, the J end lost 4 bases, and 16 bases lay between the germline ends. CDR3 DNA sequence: TGTGCCAGCAGCTACCGGGACTTCCAGGGCACTGAAGCTTTCTTT. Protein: CASSYRDFQGTEAFF.

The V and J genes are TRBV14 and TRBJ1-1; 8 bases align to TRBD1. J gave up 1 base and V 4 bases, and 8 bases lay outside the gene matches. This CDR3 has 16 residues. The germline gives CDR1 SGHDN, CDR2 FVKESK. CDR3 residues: CASSPVGTGPNTEAFF. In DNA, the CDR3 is TGTGCCAGCAGCCCGGTCGGGACAGGACCGAACACTGAAGCTTTCTTT.

This chain's CDR3 is CSVARTGHEQYF. Written as DNA, the CDR3 is TGCAGCGTAGCCCGGACAGGACACGAGCAGTACTTC. The V call is TRBV29-1, the J call TRBJ2-7, with 7 bases matching TRBD1. Per the germline V gene, CDR1 is SQVTM and CDR2 is ANQGSEA. This CDR3 is 12 amino acids long. With 6 bases clipped from V and 5 bases from J, the junction kept 7 bases outside the gene matches.

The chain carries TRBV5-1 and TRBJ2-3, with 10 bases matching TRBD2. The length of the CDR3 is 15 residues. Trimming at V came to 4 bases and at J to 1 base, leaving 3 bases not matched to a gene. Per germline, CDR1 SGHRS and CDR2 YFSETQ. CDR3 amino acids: CASSLAGARTDTQYF. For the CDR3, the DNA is TGCGCCAGCAGCCTAGCGGGGGCCCGCACAGATACGCAGTATTTT. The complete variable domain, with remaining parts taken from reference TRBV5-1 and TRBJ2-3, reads KAGVTQTPRYLIKTRGQQVTLSCSPISGHRSVSWYQQTPGQGLQFLFEYFSETQRNKGNFPGRFSGRQFSNSRSEMNVSTLELGDSALYLCASSLAGARTDTQYFGPGTRLTVL.

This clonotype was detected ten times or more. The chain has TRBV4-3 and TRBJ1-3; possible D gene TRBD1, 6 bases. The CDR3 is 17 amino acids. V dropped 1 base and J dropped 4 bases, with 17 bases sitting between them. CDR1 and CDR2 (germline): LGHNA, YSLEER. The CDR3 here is CASSQAIPGAAGNTIYF. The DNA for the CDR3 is TGCGCCAGCAGCCAAGCAATTCCAGGGGCGGCGGGAAACACCATATATTTT.

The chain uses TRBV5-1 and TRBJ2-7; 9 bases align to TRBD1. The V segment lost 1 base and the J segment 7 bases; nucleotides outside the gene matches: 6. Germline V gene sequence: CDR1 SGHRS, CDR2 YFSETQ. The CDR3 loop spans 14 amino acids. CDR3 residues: CASSLWDREEEQYF. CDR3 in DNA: TGCGCCAGCAGCTTGTGGGACAGGGAAGAAGAGCAGTACTTC. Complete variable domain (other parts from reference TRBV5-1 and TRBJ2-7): KAGVTQTPRYLIKTRGQQVTLSCSPISGHRSVSWYQQTPGQGLQFLFEYFSETQRNKGNFPGRFSGRQFSNSRSEMNVSTLELGDSALYLCASSLWDREEEQYFGPGTRLTVT.

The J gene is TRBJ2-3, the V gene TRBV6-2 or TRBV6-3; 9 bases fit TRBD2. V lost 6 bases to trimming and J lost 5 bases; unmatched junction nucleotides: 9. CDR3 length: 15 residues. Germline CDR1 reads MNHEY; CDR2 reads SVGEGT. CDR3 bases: TGTGCCAGCAGAGGTGCGGGGGGGGGACGAGATACGCAGTATTTT. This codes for CASRGAGGGRDTQYF.

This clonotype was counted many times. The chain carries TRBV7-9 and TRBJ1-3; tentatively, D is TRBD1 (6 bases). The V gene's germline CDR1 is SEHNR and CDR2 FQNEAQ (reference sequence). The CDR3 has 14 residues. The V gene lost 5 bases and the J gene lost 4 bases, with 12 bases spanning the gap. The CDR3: CASSPETGGNTIYF. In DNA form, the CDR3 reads TGTGCCAGCAGCCCGGAGACAGGAGGAAACACCATATATTTT.

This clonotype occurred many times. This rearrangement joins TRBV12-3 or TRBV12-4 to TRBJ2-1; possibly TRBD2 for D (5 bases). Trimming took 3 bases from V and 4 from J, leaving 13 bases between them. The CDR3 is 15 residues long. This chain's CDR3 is CASSLHRRSYNEQFF. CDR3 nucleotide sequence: TGTGCCAGCAGTTTGCATCGGAGGTCTTACAATGAGCAGTTCTTC.

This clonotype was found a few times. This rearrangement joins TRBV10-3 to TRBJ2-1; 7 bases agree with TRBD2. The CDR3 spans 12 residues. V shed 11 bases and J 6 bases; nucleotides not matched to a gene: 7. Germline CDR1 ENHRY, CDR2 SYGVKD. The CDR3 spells CAAGREGNEQFF. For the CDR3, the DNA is TGTGCCGCGGGGAGGGAGGGCAATGAGCAGTTCTTC.

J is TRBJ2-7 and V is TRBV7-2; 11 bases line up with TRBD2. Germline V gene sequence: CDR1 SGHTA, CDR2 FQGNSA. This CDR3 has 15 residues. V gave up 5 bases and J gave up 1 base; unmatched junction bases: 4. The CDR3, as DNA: TGTGCCAGCAGCCCTACTAGCGGGAGATCCTACGAGCAGTACTTC. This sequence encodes CASSPTSGRSYEQYF.

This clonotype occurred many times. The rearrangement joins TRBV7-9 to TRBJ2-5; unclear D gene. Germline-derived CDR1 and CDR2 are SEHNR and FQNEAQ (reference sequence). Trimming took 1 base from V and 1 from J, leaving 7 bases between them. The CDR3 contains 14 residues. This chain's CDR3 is CASSLVGRQETQYF. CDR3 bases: TGTGCCAGCAGCTTAGTCGGCCGCCAAGAGACCCAGTACTTC.

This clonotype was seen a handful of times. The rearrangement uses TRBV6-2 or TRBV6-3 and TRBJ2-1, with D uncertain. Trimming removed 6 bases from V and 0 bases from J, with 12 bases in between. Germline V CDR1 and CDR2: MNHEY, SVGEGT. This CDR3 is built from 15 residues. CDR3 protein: CASSPVKSSYNEQFF. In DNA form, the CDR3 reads TGTGCCAGCAGCCCCGTCAAAAGCTCCTACAATGAGCAGTTCTTC.

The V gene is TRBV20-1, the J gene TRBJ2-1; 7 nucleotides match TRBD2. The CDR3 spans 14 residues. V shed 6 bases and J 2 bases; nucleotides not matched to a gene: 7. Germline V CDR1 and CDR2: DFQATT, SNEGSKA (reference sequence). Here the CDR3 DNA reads TGCAGTGCAATCACCGGGACTACCTACAATGAGCAGTTCTTC. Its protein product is CSAITGTTYNEQFF.

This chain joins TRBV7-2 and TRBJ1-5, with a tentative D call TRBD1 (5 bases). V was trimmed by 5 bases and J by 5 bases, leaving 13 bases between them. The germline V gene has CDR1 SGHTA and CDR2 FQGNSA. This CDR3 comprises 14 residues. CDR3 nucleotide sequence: TGTGCCAGCAGCCGGGATGTGGGGGATCAGCCCCAGCATTTT. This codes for CASSRDVGDQPQHF.

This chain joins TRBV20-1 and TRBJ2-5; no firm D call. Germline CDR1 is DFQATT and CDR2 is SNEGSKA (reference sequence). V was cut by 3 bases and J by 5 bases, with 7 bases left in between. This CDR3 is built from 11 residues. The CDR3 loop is CSASRAETQYF. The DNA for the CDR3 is TGCAGTGCTAGTAGGGCCGAGACCCAGTACTTC.